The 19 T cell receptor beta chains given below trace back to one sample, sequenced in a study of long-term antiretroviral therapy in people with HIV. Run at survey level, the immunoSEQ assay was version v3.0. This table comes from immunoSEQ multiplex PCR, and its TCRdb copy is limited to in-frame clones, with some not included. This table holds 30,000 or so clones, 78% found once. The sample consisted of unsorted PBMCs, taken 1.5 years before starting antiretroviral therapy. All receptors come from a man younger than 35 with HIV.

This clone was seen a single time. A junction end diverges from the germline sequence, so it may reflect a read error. CDR3 in amino acids: CASSLQVNPVGELFF. The CDR3 region has the DNA TGTGCTAGCAGCTTACAGGTGAATCCCGTCGGGGAGCTGTTTTTT. The rearrangement joins TRBV7-7 to TRBJ2-2, with D possibly being TRBD1 (5 bases). Germline lookup yields CDR1 SSHAT and CDR2 FNYEAQ (reference sequence). The CDR3 sequence is 15 residues long.

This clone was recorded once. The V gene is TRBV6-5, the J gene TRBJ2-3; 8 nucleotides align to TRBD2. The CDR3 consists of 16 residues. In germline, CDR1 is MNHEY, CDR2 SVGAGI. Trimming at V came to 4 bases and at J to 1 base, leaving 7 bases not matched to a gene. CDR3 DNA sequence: TGTGCCAGCAGTTCCCCGGGGGGGAGGGGCACAGATACGCAGTATTTT. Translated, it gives CASSSPGGRGTDTQYF.

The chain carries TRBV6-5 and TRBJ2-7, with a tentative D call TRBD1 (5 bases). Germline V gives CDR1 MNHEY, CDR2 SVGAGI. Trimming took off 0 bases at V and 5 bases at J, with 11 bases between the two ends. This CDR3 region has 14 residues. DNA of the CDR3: TGTGCCAGCAGTTACTCGCCAGGGCGCGACGAGCAGTACTTC. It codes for CASSYSPGRDEQYF.

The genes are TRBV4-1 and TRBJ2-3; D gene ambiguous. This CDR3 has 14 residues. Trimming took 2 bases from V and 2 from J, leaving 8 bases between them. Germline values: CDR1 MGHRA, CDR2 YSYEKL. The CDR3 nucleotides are TGCGCCAGCAGCCAACAAGTTGACACAGATACGCAGTATTTT. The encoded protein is CASSQQVDTDTQYF.

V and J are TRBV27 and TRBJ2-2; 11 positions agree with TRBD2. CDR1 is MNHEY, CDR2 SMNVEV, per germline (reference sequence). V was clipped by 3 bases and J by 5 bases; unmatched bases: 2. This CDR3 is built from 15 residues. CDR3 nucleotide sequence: TGTGCCAGCAGTTTGAGACTAGCGGGAACCGGGGAGCTGTTTTTT. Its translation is CASSLRLAGTGELFF.

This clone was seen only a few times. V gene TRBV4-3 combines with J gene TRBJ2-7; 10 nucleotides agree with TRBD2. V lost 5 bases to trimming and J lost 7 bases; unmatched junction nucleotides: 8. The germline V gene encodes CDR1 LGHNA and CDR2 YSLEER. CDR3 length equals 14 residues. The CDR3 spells CASSYLAGAGEQYF. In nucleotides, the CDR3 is TGCGCCAGCAGCTACCTAGCGGGAGCGGGAGAGCAGTACTTC.

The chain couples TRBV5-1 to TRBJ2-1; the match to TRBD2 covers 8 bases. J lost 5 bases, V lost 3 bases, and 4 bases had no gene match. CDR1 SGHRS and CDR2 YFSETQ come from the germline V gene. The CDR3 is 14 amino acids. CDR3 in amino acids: CASSSGTSDNEQFF. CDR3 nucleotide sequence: TGCGCCAGCAGCTCCGGGACTAGTGACAATGAGCAGTTCTTC.

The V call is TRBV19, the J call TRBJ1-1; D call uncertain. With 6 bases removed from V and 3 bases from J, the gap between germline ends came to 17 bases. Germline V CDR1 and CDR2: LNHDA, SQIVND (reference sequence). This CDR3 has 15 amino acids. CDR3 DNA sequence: TGTGCCAGTAGCACCACCGAAAGGATGGACACTGAAGCTTTCTTT. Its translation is CASSTTERMDTEAFF.

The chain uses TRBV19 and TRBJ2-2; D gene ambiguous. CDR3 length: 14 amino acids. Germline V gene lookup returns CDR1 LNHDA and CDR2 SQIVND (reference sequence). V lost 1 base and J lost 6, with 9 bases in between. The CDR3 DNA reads TGTGCCAGTAGTATAGTGGCTACGGCCGGGGAGCTGTTTTTT. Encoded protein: CASSIVATAGELFF.

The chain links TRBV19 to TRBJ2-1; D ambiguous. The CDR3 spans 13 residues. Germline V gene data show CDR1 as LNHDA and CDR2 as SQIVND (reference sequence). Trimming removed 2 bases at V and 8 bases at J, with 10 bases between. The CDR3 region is CASSILGLHEQFF. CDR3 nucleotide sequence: TGTGCCAGTAGTATACTAGGATTGCATGAGCAGTTCTTC. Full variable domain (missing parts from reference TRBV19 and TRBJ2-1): DGGITQSPKYLFRKEGQNVTLSCEQNLNHDAMYWYRQDPGQGLRLIYYSQIVNDFQKGDIAEGYSVSREKKESFPLTVTSAQKNPTAFYLCASSILGLHEQFFGPGTRLTVL.

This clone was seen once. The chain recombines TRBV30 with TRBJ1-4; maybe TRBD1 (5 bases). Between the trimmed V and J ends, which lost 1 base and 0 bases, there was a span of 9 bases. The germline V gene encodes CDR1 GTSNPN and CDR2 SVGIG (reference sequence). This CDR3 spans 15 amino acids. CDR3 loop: CAWSDTGATNEKLFF. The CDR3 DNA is TGTGCCTGGAGTGATACAGGAGCAACTAATGAAAAACTGTTTTTT.

For the CDR3, the DNA is TGCGCCAGCAGCCAAACCGGGACGAGCTCCTACGAGCAGTACTTC. This sequence encodes CASSQTGTSSYEQYF. This chain links TRBV4-1 with TRBJ2-7; either TRBD1 or TRBD2 may supply D (5 bases each). From germline, CDR1 is MGHRA and CDR2 YSYEKL. Trimming stripped 2 bases from V and 0 bases from J, with 11 bases between. This CDR3 comprises 15 residues.

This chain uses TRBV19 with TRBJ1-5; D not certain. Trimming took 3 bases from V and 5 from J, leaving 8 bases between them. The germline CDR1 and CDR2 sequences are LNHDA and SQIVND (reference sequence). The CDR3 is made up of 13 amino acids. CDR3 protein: CASSMTAYQPQHF. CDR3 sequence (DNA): TGTGCCAGTAGTATGACTGCTTATCAGCCCCAGCATTTT.

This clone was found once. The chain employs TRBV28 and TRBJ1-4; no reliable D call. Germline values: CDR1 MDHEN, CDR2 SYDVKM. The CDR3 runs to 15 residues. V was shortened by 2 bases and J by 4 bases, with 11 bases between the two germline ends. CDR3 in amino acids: CASSLVATDNEKLFF. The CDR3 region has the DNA TGTGCCAGCAGTTTAGTTGCTACTGATAATGAAAAACTGTTTTTT.

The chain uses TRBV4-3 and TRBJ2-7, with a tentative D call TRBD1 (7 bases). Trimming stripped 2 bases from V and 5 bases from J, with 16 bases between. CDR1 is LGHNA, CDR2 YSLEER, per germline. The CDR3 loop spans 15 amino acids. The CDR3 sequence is CASSQSEGAWNEQYF. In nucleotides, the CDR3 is TGCGCCAGCAGCCAATCGGAGGGGGCGTGGAACGAGCAGTACTTC.

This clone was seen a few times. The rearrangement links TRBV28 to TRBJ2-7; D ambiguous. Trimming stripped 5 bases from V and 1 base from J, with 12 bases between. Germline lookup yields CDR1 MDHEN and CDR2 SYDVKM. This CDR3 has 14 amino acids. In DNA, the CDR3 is TGTGCCAGCAGTGTCTTACCAATTTCCTACGAGCAGTACTTC. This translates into CASSVLPISYEQYF. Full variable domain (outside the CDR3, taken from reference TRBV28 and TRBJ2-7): DVKVTQSSRYLVKRTGEKVFLECVQDMDHENMFWYRQDPGLGLRLIYFSYDVKMKEKGDIPEGYSVSREKKERFSLILESASTNQTSMYLCASSVLPISYEQYFGPGTRLTVT.

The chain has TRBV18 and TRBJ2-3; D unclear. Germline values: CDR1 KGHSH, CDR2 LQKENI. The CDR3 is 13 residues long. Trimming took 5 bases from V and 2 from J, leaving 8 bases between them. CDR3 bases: TGTGCCAGCTCAAGGGTCCCCACAGATACGCAGTATTTT. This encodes CASSRVPTDTQYF.

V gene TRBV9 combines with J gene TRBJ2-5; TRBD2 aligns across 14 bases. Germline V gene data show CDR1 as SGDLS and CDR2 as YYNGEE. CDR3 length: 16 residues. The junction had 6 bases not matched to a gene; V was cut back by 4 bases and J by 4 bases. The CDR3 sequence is CASSPSGLAGGETQYF. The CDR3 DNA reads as TGTGCCAGCAGCCCAAGCGGACTAGCGGGGGGAGAGACCCAGTACTTC.

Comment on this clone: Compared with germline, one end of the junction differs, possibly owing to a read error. CDR3: CASTLSDRGYGYTF. The CDR3, as DNA: TGCGCCAGCACCTTGTCCGATCGTGGCTATGGCTACACCTTC. The rearrangement joins TRBV5-1 to TRBJ1-2, with D uncertain. This CDR3 spans 14 amino acids. Germline V lookup: CDR1 SGHRS, CDR2 YFSETQ.